These 15 T cell receptor beta chains were all obtained from the same sample, sequenced in a study of blood T cell repertoires in COVID-19. The table came from immunoSEQ multiplex PCR; TCRdb's copy has only in-frame clones and leaves some out. The table shows about 400,000 clones, with 89% occurring only once. The sample taken for sequencing was peripheral blood. These receptors were obtained from a man aged 40-49 years with acute or convalescent COVID-19.

The chain joins TRBV9 to TRBJ1-3; D might be TRBD1 (6 bases). V dropped 1 base and J dropped 4 bases, with 12 bases sitting between them. CDR1 is SGDLS, CDR2 YYNGEE, per germline. The CDR3 covers 15 residues. CDR3 protein: CASSVFSGDGNTIYF. The CDR3 DNA reads as TGTGCCAGCAGCGTATTCTCAGGGGACGGAAACACCATATATTTT.

The V gene is TRBV5-6, the J gene TRBJ2-5, with TRBD2 matching 9 bases. Germline V gene sequence: CDR1 SGHDT, CDR2 YYEEEE. V shed 7 bases, J shed 5 bases, and the junction held 9 bases outside the gene matches. The CDR3 is 14 amino acids. CDR3 DNA: TGTGCCAGCGGCCCGGGACTAGCAAGGGAGACCCAGTACTTC. Its protein is CASGPGLARETQYF.

The chain employs TRBV6-5 and TRBJ2-1; tentatively, D is TRBD1 (6 bases). Germline-derived CDR1 and CDR2 are MNHEY and SVGAGI. The V end lost 1 base, the J end lost 10 bases, and 11 bases lay between the germline ends. This CDR3 has 13 amino acids. The DNA of the CDR3 is TGTGCCAGCAGTTACTTCAGGGGTCGGGAGCAGTTCTTC. Amino acid sequence: CASSYFRGREQFF.

V gene TRBV30 combines with J gene TRBJ2-2; unclear D gene. Germline lookup yields CDR1 GTSNPN and CDR2 SVGIG (reference sequence). CDR3 size: 14 residues. CDR3 residues: CASSRQRITGELFF. DNA of the CDR3: TGTGCTTCGTCAAGACAACGCATTACCGGGGAGCTGTTTTTT. The full variable domain, with the rest looked up from reference TRBV30 and TRBJ2-2, is SQTIHQWPATLVQPVGSPLSLECTVEGTSNPNLYWYRQAAGRGLQLLFYSVGIGQISSEVPQNLSASRPQDRQFILSSKKLLLSDSGFYLCASSRQRITGELFFGEGSRLTVL.

The V gene is TRBV29-1, the J gene TRBJ1-4, with 8 positions matching TRBD1. Trimming cost V 5 bases and J 4 bases; bases outside gene matches: 9. Germline V CDR1 and CDR2: SQVTM, ANQGSEA. The CDR3 covers 15 residues. The CDR3 here is CSVLLVGQVNEKLFF. CDR3 sequence (DNA): TGCAGCGTTCTATTGGTGGGACAGGTTAATGAAAAACTGTTTTTT.

V and J are TRBV12-5 and TRBJ2-7, with D uncertain. CDR3 length equals 15 residues. Trimming shortened V by 7 bases and J by 7 bases, and 23 bases separated the two germline ends. Germline V CDR1 and CDR2: LGHNT, FRNRAP. The CDR3 nucleotides are TGTGCTAGTGCCCTCCTCGCCGGAGTGCCGGTGGAGCAGTACTTC. Amino acids: CASALLAGVPVEQYF.

The rearrangement uses TRBV4-1 and TRBJ2-1, with 10 bases aligning to TRBD2. Germline V lookup: CDR1 MGHRA, CDR2 YSYEKL. The CDR3 loop spans 17 amino acids. Trimming removed 1 base from V and 5 bases from J; junction bases left unmatched: 8. The CDR3 reads CASSQGWGTSANNEQFF. The DNA for the CDR3 is TGCGCCAGCAGCCAAGGATGGGGGACTAGCGCGAACAATGAGCAGTTCTTC.

The J gene is TRBJ1-6, the V gene TRBV5-6, with TRBD1 identical over 10 bases. The CDR3 runs 14 residues. Germline V lookup: CDR1 SGHDT, CDR2 YYEEEE. V shed 5 bases and J 10 bases; nucleotides not matched to a gene: 6. The CDR3 sequence is CASRRQGAGSPLHF. The CDR3 region has the DNA TGTGCCAGCAGGCGACAGGGGGCAGGGTCACCCCTCCACTTT.

The genes are TRBV3-1 (or the pseudogene TRBV3-2) and TRBJ2-1; D is undetermined. V was cut by 2 bases and J by 1 base, with 12 bases left in between. This CDR3 spans 16 amino acids. Germline CDR1 reads LGHDT; CDR2 reads YNNKEL (reference sequence). The CDR3 DNA follows: TGTGCCAGCAGCCAATGGTCCCAGACTTCCTACAATGAGCAGTTCTTC. Translating gives CASSQWSQTSYNEQFF.

A few counts support this clone. This chain joins TRBV2 and TRBJ1-6, with D maybe TRBD1 (5 bases). V lost 9 bases, J lost 1 base, and 13 bases lay in between. Germline V gene data show CDR1 as SNHLY and CDR2 as FYNNEI. This CDR3 has 15 residues. CDR3 coding DNA: TGTGCCAGGGGCCAGGGTGATTCCTATAATTCACCCCTCCACTTT. Its protein product is CARGQGDSYNSPLHF.

This chain joins TRBV7-6 and TRBJ1-1; D call uncertain. Trimming pared 2 bases from V and 1 base from J, leaving 5 bases between. Germline V gene lookup returns CDR1 SGHVS and CDR2 FNYEAQ. The CDR3 spans 13 residues. The CDR3 sequence: CASSLMRNTEAFF. CDR3 DNA sequence: TGTGCCAGCAGCTTAATGAGGAACACTGAAGCTTTCTTT.

The chain recombines TRBV5-1 with TRBJ1-1; no clear D gene. Germline V gives CDR1 SGHRS, CDR2 YFSETQ. The CDR3 has 13 residues. V dropped 5 bases and J dropped 8 bases, with 16 bases sitting between them. CDR3 protein: CASSYWGGDEAFF. CDR3 sequence (DNA): TGCGCCAGCAGTTATTGGGGAGGCGACGAAGCTTTCTTT.

This clone was recorded a few times. This chain joins TRBV4-1 and TRBJ1-5, with 7 bases aligning to TRBD1. Unmatched junction bases numbered 10, after V lost 4 bases and J lost 4 bases. Germline V gives CDR1 MGHRA, CDR2 YSYEKL. This CDR3 is built from 16 residues. Here the CDR3 reads CASSREDRLGNQPQHF. Here the CDR3 DNA reads TGCGCCAGCAGCCGAGAGGACAGGTTGGGTAATCAGCCCCAGCATTTT.

The chain has TRBV11-2 and TRBJ1-2, with TRBD1 as a possible D gene (6 bases). The germline CDR1 and CDR2 sequences are SGHAT and FQNNGV. The CDR3 spans 15 residues. V was clipped by 5 bases and J by 3 bases, with 16 bases between them. In nucleotides, the CDR3 is TGTGCCAGCAGCCACGAGGTGGGGGCACACTATGGCTACACCTTC. It is translated as CASSHEVGAHYGYTF.

The chain uses TRBV10-3 and TRBJ2-7, with D maybe TRBD1 (6 bases). V dropped 11 bases and J dropped 0 bases, with 17 bases sitting between them. The CDR3 extends over 14 amino acids. From germline, CDR1 is ENHRY and CDR2 SYGVKD. Written as DNA, the CDR3 is TGTGCCTCTCGAGGCAGGGGTACCTCCTACGAGCAGTACTTC. Residues: CASRGRGTSYEQYF.